This T cell receptor (beta chain) stems from a study of shared clonotypes between healthy human individuals. Generated by immunoSEQ multiplex PCR, the TCRdb table keeps only in-frame clones and is missing some. The table includes roughly 2.4 million clones, around 95% detected once. This clone was seen once. The germline V and J ends were trimmed by 0 bases and 7 bases, with 10 bases remaining between them. The CDR3 is 14 residues long. Germline assignment: CDR1 ENHRY and CDR2 SYGVKD. The V and J genes are TRBV10-3 and TRBJ1-5, with D uncertain. The sequence was obtained from a man younger than 35 in good health. Material: naive CD4+ T cells sorted from blood. The subset denotes: CD45RA+ positively selected. The CDR3 loop is CAISESYKEQPQHF. The CDR3, as DNA: TGTGCCATCAGTGAGTCTTATAAGGAGCAGCCCCAGCATTTT.